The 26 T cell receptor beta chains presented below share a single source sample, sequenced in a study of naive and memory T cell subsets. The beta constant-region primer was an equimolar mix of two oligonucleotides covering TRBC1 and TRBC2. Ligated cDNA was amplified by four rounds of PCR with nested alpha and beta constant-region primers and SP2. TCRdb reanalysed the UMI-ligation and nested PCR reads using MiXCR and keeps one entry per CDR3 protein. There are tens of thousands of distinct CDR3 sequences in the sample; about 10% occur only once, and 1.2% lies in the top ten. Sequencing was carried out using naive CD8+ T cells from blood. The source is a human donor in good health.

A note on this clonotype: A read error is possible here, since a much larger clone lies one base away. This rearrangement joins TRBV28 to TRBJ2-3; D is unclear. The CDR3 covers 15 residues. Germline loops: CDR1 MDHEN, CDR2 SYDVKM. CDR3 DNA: TGTGCCAGCAGTTTATCCGCACCCAGCACATATACGCAGTATTTT. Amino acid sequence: CASSLSAPSTYTQYF.

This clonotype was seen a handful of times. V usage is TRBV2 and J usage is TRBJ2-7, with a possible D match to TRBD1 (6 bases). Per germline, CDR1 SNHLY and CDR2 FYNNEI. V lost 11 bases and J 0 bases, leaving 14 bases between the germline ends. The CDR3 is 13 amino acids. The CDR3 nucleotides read TGTGCCGGGGGCAGTCGCGACTCCTACGAGCAGTACTTC. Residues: CAGGSRDSYEQYF. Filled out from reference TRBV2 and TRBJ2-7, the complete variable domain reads EPEVTQTPSHQVTQMGQEVILRCVPISNHLYFYWYRQILGQKVEFLVSFYNNEISEKSEIFDDQFSVERPDGSNFTLKIRSTKLEDSAMYFCAGGSRDSYEQYFGPGTRLTVT.

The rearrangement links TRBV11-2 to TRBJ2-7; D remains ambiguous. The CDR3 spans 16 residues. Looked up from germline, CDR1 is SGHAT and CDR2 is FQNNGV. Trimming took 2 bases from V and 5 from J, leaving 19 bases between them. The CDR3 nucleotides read TGTGCCAGCAGCTTAATGGCGGACCCCTCCTTTGACGAGCAGTACTTC. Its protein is CASSLMADPSFDEQYF.

The DNA for the CDR3 is TGCGCCAGCAGCCAAGATTTGACGGCAACTAATGAAAAACTGTTTTTT. It codes for CASSQDLTATNEKLFF. The chain recombines TRBV4-1 with TRBJ1-4; D is unresolved. CDR1 is MGHRA and CDR2 is YSYEKL in the germline V gene. This CDR3 contains 16 residues. Trimming took off 0 bases at V and 0 bases at J, with 8 bases between the two ends.

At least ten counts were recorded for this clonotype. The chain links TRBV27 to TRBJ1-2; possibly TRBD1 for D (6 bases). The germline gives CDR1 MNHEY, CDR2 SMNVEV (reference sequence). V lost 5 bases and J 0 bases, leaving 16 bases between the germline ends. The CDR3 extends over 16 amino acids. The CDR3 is CASSPSFGQTNYGYTF. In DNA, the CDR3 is TGTGCCAGCAGTCCTTCGTTCGGACAGACTAACTATGGCTACACCTTC.

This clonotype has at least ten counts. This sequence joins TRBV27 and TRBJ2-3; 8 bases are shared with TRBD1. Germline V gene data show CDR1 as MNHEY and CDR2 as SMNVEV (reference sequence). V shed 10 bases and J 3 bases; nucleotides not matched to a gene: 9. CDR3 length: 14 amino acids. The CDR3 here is CATGQGIVTDTQYF. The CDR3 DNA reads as TGTGCCACCGGACAGGGAATCGTTACAGATACGCAGTATTTT.

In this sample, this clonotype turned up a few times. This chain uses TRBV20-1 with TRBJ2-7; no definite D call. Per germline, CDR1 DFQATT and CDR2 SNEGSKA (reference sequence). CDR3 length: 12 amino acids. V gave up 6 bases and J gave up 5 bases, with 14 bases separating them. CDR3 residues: CSAAGRADEQYF. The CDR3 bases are TGCAGTGCCGCAGGTCGAGCCGACGAGCAGTACTTC.

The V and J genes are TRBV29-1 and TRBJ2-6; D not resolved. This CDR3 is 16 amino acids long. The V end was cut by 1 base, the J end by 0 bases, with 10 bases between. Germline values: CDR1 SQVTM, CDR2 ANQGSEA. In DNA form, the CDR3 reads TGCAGCGTTGAAGTTCGGGCAGACTCTGGGGCCAACGTCCTGACTTTC. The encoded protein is CSVEVRADSGANVLTF.

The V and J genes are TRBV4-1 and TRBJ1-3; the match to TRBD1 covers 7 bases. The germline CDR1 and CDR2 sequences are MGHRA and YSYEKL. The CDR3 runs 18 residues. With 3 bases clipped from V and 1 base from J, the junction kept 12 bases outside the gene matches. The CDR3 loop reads CASSQSRGYLGSGNTIYF. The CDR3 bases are TGCGCCAGCAGCCAGTCCAGGGGGTACTTAGGTTCTGGAAACACCATATATTTT.

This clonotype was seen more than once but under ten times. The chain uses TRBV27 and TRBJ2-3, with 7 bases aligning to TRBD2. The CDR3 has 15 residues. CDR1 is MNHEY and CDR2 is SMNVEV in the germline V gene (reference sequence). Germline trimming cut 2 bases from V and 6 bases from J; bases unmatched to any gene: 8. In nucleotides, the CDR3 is TGTGCCAGCAGTTTAATGCCGGGGGGTATTGATACGCAGTATTTT. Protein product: CASSLMPGGIDTQYF.

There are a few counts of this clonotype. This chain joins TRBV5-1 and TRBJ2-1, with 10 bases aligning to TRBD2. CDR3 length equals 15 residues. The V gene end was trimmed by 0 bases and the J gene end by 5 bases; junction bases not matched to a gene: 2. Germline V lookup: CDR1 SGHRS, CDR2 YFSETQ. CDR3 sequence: CASSLGTSGHNEQFF. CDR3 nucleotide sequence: TGCGCCAGCAGCTTGGGGACTAGCGGCCACAATGAGCAGTTCTTC.

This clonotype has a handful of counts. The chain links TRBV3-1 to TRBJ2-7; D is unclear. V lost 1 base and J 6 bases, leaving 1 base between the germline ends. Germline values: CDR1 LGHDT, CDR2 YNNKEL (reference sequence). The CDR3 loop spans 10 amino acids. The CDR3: CASSQGEQYF. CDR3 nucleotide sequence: TGTGCCAGCAGCCAAGGCGAGCAGTACTTC.

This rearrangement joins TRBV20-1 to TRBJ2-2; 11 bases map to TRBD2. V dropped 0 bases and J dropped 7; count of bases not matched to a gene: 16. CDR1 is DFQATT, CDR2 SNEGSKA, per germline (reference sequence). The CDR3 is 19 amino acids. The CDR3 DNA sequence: TGCAGTGCTAGAGATCGGGAGAGAACTAGCGGGAGATGGGTCGGGGAGCTGTTTTTT. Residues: CSARDRERTSGRWVGELFF.

The CDR3 bases are TGTGCCAGCAGTCCCGGAAGGTACACTGAAGCTTTCTTT. It encodes CASSPGRYTEAFF. The chain recombines TRBV6-2 or TRBV6-3 with TRBJ1-1; D unclear. Germline V gene data show CDR1 as MNHEY and CDR2 as SVGEGT. Trimming shortened V by 5 bases and J by 3 bases, and 10 bases separated the two germline ends. The CDR3 has 13 amino acids.

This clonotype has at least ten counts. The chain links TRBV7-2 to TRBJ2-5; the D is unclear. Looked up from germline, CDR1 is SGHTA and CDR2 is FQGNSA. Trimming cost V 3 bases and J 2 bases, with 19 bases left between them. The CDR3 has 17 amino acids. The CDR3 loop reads CASSFRLRAQEQETQYF. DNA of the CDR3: TGTGCCAGCAGCTTTAGGCTCCGGGCCCAAGAACAAGAGACCCAGTACTTC.

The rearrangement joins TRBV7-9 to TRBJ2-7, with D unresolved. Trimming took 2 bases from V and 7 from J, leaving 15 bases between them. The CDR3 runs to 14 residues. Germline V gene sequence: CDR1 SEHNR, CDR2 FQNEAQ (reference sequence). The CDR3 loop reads CASSLSGAPSEQYF. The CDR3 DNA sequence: TGTGCCAGCAGCTTAAGTGGTGCCCCTAGTGAGCAGTACTTC.

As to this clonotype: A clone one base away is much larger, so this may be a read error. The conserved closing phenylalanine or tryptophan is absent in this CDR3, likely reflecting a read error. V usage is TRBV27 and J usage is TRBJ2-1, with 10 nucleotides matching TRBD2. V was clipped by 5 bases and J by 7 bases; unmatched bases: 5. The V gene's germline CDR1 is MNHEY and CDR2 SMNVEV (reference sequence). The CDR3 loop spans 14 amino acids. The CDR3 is CASSTSGNNNEQFS. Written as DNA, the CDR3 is TGTGCCAGCAGTACTAGCGGGAACAATAATGAGCAGTTCTCC.

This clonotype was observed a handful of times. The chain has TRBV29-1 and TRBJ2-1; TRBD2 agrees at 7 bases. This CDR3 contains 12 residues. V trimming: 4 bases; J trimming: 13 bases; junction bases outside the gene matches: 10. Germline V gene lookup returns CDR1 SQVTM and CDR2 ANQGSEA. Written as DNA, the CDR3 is TGCAGCGTTGGGGTTGGGACTACCAACCAGTTCTTC. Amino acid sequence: CSVGVGTTNQFF.

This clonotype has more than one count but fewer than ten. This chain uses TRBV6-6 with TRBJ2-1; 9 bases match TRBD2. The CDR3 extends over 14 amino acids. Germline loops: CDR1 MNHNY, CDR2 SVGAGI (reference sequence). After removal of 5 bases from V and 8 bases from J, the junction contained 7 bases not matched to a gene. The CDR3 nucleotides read TGTGCCAGCAGTACCCGGACTAGCGTCGATGAGCAGTTCTTC. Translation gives CASSTRTSVDEQFF.

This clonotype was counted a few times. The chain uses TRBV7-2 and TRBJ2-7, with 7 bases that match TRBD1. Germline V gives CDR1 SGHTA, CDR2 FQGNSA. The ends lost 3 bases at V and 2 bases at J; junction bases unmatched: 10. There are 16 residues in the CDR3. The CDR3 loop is CASSFPPKGAAYEQYF. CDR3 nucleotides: TGTGCCAGCAGCTTTCCCCCGAAGGGGGCGGCCTACGAGCAGTACTTC.

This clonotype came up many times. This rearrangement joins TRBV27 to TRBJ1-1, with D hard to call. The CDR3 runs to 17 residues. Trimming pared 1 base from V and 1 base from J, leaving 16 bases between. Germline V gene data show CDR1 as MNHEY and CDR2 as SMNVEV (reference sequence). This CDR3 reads CASSLLKFGRGNTEAFF. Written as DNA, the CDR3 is TGTGCCAGCAGTTTATTGAAATTTGGTCGGGGGAACACTGAAGCTTTCTTT.

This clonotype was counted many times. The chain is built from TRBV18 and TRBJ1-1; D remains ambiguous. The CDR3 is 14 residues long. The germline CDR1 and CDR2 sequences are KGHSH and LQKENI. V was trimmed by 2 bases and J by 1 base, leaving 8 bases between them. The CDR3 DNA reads TGTGCCAGCTCACCAAGGGCAGAGAACACTGAAGCTTTCTTT. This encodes CASSPRAENTEAFF.

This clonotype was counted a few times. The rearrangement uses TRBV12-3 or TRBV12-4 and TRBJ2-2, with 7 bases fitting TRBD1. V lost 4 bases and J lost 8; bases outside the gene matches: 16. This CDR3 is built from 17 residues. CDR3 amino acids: CASSSPRTGEVLGELFF. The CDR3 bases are TGTGCCAGCAGTTCCCCCCGAACAGGGGAAGTCTTAGGGGAGCTGTTTTTT.

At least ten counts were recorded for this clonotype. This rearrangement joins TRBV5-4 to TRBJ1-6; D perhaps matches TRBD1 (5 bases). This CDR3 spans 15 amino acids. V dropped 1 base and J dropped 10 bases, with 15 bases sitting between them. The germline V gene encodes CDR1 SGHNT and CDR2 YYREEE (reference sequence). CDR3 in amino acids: CASSLSDDSLSPLHF. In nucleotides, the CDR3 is TGTGCCAGCAGCTTGTCGGATGACAGTTTATCACCCCTCCACTTT.

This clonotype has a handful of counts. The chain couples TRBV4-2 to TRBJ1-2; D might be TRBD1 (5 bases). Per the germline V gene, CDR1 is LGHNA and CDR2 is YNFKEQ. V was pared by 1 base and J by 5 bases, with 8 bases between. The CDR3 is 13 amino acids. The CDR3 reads CASSQVQEYGYTF. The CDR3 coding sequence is TGTGCCAGCAGCCAAGTACAGGAGTATGGCTACACCTTC.

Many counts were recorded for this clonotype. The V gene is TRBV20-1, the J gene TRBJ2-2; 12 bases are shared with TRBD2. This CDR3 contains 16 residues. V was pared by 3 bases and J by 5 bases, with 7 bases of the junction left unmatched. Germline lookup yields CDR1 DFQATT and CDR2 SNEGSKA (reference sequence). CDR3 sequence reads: CSARVPGTSGTGELFF. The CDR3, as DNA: TGCAGTGCTAGGGTACCCGGGACTAGCGGGACCGGGGAGCTGTTTTTT.